What follows is one TCR beta chain and its context. The specificity of this receptor is unknown. Base qualities are missing; no much larger clone stands one base away. The cohort consisted of 650 to 850 healthy bone marrow donors. At the time of sampling, all cohort members were nominally healthy, though unrecorded immune exposures were likely present. The donor tested CMV seronegative and was one of the 352 seronegative cohort members. Every donor gave a peripheral blood sample, and the peripheral blood mononuclear cells from that sample were used for TCR beta sequencing. Genomic DNA was extracted from the blood cell samples with the Qiagen DNeasy Blood Extraction Kit. The junction shows trimming of 5 bases on V and 3 bases on J, plus 13 bases between the germline ends. The germline V gene provides CDR1 MDHEN and CDR2 SYDVKM. The CDR3 contains 15 residues, cysteine and phenylalanine counted. Of all the DNA, just the CDR3 is kept, 45 bases in frame from base 1.

Library preparation employed the immunoSEQ multiplex PCR assay. For the multiplex PCR, a mixture combining 60 forward primers for TCR Vbeta segments and 13 reverse primers for TCR Jbeta segments was used. The CDR3 region of rearranged TCR beta genes was amplified from genomic DNA by a multiplex PCR assay. The Illumina HiSeq System was used to sequence the amplified TCR beta libraries as 87-base-pair reads. From the authors' description of their analysis: In a later analysis, tens of millions of unique TCR beta chains were counted across the roughly 610 repertoires, and some 10 million of these chains were shared by at least two donors. A nearest-neighbor algorithm error-corrected the raw reads and collapsed the reads into unique sequences, merging closely related sequences to remove PCR and sequencing errors. V, D and J gene segments were assigned by aligning CDR3 sequences to IMGT reference sequences. For a sequence to be retained, a match of at least six nucleotides to both a V gene segment and a J gene segment was required. A rearrangement counted as productive if the CDR3 had no stop codons and remained in frame with V and J, and every other rearrangement counted as non-productive. Following IMGT convention, CDR3 was defined as the stretch from the second conserved V-encoded cysteine to the conserved J-encoded phenylalanine. In an earlier analysis of approximately 590 of the donors, sequences lacking an unambiguous match to a single V gene segment were excluded. In an earlier analysis of approximately 500 of the donors, a V segment was called functional when productive rearrangements were above 56.7%, and segregating when the standard deviation between donors exceeded 5%. A statistical classification framework was built to diagnose cytomegalovirus status from the catalog of TCR beta chain sequences. A later analysis assigned V and J genes by comparing TCR nucleotide sequences with IMGT/GENE-DB human TR gene sequences. A later analysis assigned CDR3 sequences and most-parsimonious VDJ recombination scenarios with the TCRdist pipeline. In a later analysis, each TCR beta chain was defined by its CDR3 amino acid sequence together with its V-gene family, and reads without a unique V-gene family were excluded. As a way to deal with suspected cross-contamination and a sequencing artifact, a later analysis dropped approximately 570 nucleotide sequences that were highly shared and had low generation probability. In a later analysis, a clonal expansion index for each public chain was calculated from normalized within-repertoire ranks of inferred template counts. A later analysis computed generation probabilities with a VDJ recombination model fitted to out-of-frame rearrangements, and checked the results against IGoR. Hypergeometric tests were used in a later analysis to score TCR-TCR, TCR-HLA and TCR-CMV co-occurrence, with a repertoire-size bias correction applied to the TCR pairs. In a later analysis, false discovery rates were estimated by permuting HLA or CMV assignments 20 times. A later analysis grouped co-occurring TCRs with DBSCAN, adding TCRdist sequence similarity when clustering within HLA-allele-positive subsets. Repertoires with fewer than 30,000 or more than 120,000 public chains were left out of co-occurrence clustering, as were about 5 repertoires with anomalous nucleotide sharing. TCRdb holds this immuneACCESS table with in-frame rearrangements only. Some clones are missing; in checked studies, unresolved V genes explain under half, and the rest has no known cause. The V and J calls and clone size are taken from that table; D and trimming were inferred from the DNA. This sample holds about 160,000 clones; around 80% were observed only once. Roughly 4.7% of the sample rests with the top ten.

The data originate from a study of cytomegalovirus exposure and HLA in healthy donors (dated by TCRdb to 2016 to 2017). Regarding the study in general: In an earlier analysis of 550 to 750 of the donors, 250 to 300 Gb of sequence data and roughly 100 million unique TCR beta sequences from roughly 190 million T cells were reported. The T cell repertoires of around 670 subjects were profiled by immunosequencing and related to cytomegalovirus serostatus. Typing coverage differed by locus: A, B, C, DRB1 and DQB1 were typed in about 629-640 donors, DQA1 in around 500, DPA1 in approximately 600, and DPB1 in approximately 450. Across roughly 420 genotyped donors of the cohort, an average of 235,054 unique TCR beta nucleotide sequences per donor were sequenced, and around 19% of those sequences were non-productive. Along with the roughly 700-subject first cohort, a separate validation cohort of over a hundred different subjects was used. All discovery cohort repertoires had been generated using a single sequencing platform. In a later genetic analysis, genome-wide SNP genotypes for about three fifths of the 666 donors were used, and that subset was treated as a discovery cohort. The study aimed to test whether cataloging public T cell receptors could reveal signatures of past pathogen exposure. About five DR-DQ haplotypes were treated as single units for association and clustering because of strong linkage in the cohort. A later analysis re-analyzed previously published TCR beta repertoires from 666 donors and added high-resolution HLA genotyping to study TCR occurrence patterns. Alongside the repertoire data, information on donor age, sex, ethnicity and CMV serostatus was compiled. Rather than drawing on any new phenotypic data, the later analysis identified candidate immune exposures from TCR beta sequences and the way those sequences occurred across donors. About 300 gigabases of sequencing data and roughly 90 million unique TCR sequences were included in an early release covering about 700 HLA-typed donors. The study combined high-throughput TCR immunosequencing, statistical association of individual TCRs with disease status, and machine learning to predict cytomegalovirus infection status. Of the roughly 400 genotyped donors, roughly 76% were placed in the genetic ancestry cluster associated with self-reported Caucasian donors. HLA typing covered class I and class II loci at four-digit resolution. An earlier analysis of 587 of the donors used high-throughput TCR beta sequencing to judge whether each TCR beta V gene segment behaved as functional or pseudogenic. Overall study results and their limits: A total of 150 or so TCR beta chains were listed by the study as associated with cytomegalovirus. For the cohort, immune exposure information was limited to CMV serostatus. In both the original and validation cohorts, the classifier was reported to diagnose cytomegalovirus status with high specificity and sensitivity. According to a later genetic analysis, donors in an Asian-associated ancestry cluster had fewer N-insertions in productive TCRs than the approximately 700-donor mean. A later genetic analysis associated a missense DCLRE1C variant with V-gene and J-gene trimming of TCR beta chains, and an independent cohort replicated the association. Three of the identified cytomegalovirus-associated TCR beta chains were confirmed in vitro to be specific for cytomegalovirus antigens. At a false discovery rate of 0.05, a later analysis linked under 20,000 TCR beta sequences to specific HLA alleles. Because the 87-base-pair reads could not distinguish some IMGT-functional V segments, including TRBV6-2 and TRBV6-3, those segments were excluded. A cluster of highly shared sequence variants was judged likely to represent a technical artifact of the sequencing pipeline. In a later analysis, HLA-associated TCR beta chains were found to be more clonally expanded and to have lower generation probabilities than equally common non-associated chains. A further reported finding was that TCR beta sequences accurately predicted the HLA-A and HLA-B alleles for most subjects in the first cohort. Most CMV-associated TCR beta chains appeared to be HLA-restricted in a later analysis, and the HLA associations seemed to be driven largely by CMV exposure. The authors suggested that the approach could potentially be generalized to other disease states and immunological phenotypes. Across donors, most TCR sequences were observed very rarely, whereas some public TCRs were present in many individuals. Because counts were too low, some 17 rarely observed V segments, including chromosome 9 orphons, were left out of the earlier analysis of 587 of the donors. Assigning TCR associations to individual alleles was difficult when HLA alleles, especially DR and DQ, strongly co-occurred. In this cohort, only TCR beta chains were sequenced, and detectable features were limited by the absence of alpha or paired-chain data. In an earlier analysis of approximately 590 of the donors, most TCR beta V segments appeared in productive rearrangements about 90% or about 30% of the time, broadly matching IMGT annotations. Roughly uniform sequencing depth across donors was assumed in presence/absence analyses, although this assumption may not hold. A later analysis reported that several top co-occurrence clusters appeared linked to parvovirus B19, influenza, CMV and Epstein-Barr virus. Linkage disequilibrium might explain the correlated functional status among segregating V segments, but an unknown experimental factor could not be excluded. A later analysis found that TCR association rates varied across HLA loci, with DRB1 alleles showing the most associated TCRs and HLA-C alleles the fewest. HLA typing was unavailable for some donors at each locus, so association tests used only the typed subset.

The rearrangement joined TRBV28 to TRBJ1-4; a tentative D call is TRBD1 (6 bases match). The sequence was obtained from a man aged 25-40 years in good health and CMV-seronegative. Sequenced input: PBMCs. The CDR3 corresponds to CASSAQGWANEKLFF. DNA sequence: TGTGCCAGCAGTGCCCAGGGGTGGGCTAATGAAAAACTGTTTTTT.